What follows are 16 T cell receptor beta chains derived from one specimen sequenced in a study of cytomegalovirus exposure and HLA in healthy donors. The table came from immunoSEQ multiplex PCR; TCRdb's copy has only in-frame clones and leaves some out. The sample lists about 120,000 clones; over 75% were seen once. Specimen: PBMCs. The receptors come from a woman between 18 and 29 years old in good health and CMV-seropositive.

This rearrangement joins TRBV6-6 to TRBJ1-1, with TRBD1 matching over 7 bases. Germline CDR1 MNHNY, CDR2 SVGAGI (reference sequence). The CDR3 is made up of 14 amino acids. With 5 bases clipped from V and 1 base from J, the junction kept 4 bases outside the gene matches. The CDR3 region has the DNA TGTGCCAGCAGTGACAGGGCGGGGAACACTGAAGCTTTCTTT. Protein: CASSDRAGNTEAFF.

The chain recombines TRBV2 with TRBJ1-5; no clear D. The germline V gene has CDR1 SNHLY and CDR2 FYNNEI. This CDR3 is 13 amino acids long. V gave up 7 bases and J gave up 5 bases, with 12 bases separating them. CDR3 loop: CASTISGDQPQHF. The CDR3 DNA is TGTGCCAGCACAATTTCCGGGGATCAGCCCCAGCATTTT.

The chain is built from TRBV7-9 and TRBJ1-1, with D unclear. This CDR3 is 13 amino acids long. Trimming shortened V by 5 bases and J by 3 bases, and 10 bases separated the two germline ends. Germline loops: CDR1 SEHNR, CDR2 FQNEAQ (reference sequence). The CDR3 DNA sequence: TGTGCCAGCAGCACCCAGCAGGACACTGAAGCTTTCTTT. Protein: CASSTQQDTEAFF.

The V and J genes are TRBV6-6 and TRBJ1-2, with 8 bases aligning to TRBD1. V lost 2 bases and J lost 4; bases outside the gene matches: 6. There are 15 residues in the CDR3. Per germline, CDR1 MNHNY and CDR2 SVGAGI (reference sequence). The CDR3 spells CASSYESQGAYGYTF. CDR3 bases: TGTGCCAGCAGTTACGAGTCCCAGGGGGCCTATGGCTACACCTTC.

The CDR3 is CASSQEEGPAVKTQYF. CDR3 nucleotides: TGTGCCAGCAGCCAAGAGGAGGGACCTGCAGTAAAGACCCAGTACTTC. This rearrangement joins TRBV4-2 to TRBJ2-5; maybe TRBD2 (6 bases). CDR1 is LGHNA and CDR2 is YNFKEQ in the germline V gene. CDR3 size: 16 residues. Trimming took 0 bases from V and 6 from J, leaving 17 bases between them.

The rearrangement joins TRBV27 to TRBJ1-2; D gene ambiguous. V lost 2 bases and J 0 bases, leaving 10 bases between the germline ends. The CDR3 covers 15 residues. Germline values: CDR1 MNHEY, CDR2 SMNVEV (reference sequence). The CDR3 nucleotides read TGTGCCAGCAGTTTAGTCGGGAATGCTAACTATGGCTACACCTTC. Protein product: CASSLVGNANYGYTF.

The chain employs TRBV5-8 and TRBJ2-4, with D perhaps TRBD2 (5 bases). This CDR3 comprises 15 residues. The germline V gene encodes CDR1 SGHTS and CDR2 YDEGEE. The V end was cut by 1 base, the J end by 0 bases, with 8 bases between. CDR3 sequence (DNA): TGTGCCAGCAGCTTGATGGAGGTAGCCAAAAACATTCAGTACTTC. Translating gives CASSLMEVAKNIQYF.

In DNA form, the CDR3 reads TGTGCCAGCAGCCTAGGGACAGTGGGCAATCAGCCCCAGCATTTT. Protein product: CASSLGTVGNQPQHF. V and J are TRBV7-2 and TRBJ1-5; 7 nucleotides match TRBD1. J lost 2 bases, V lost 5 bases, and 6 bases had no gene match. Germline V gene data show CDR1 as SGHTA and CDR2 as FQGNSA. The CDR3 covers 15 residues.

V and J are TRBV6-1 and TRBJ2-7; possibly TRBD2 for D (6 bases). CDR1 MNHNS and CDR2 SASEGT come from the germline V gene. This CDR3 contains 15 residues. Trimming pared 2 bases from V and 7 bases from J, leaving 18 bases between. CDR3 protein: CASSEQVGGRGEQYF. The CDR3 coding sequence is TGTGCCAGCAGTGAACAGGTCGGGGGTCGAGGAGAGCAGTACTTC.

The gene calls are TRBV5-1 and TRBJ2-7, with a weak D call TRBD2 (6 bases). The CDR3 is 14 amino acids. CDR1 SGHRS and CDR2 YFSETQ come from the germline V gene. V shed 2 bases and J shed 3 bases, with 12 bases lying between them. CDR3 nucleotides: TGCGCCAGCAGCTTAGGAGGGATCGGCTACGAGCAGTACTTC. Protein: CASSLGGIGYEQYF.

Here the CDR3 DNA reads TGTGCCAGCAGCTTAAGAGGGAGTGGAGAGACCCAGTACTTC. Residues: CASSLRGSGETQYF. The J gene is TRBJ2-5, the V gene TRBV7-2; a possible D gene is TRBD2 (5 bases). V lost 2 bases to trimming and J lost 4 bases, with 11 bases between them. The CDR3 totals 14 residues. The V gene's germline CDR1 is SGHTA and CDR2 FQGNSA.

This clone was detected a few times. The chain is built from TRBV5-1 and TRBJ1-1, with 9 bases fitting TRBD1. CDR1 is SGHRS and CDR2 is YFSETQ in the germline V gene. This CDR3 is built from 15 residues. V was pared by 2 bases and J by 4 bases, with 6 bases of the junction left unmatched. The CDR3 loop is CASSFGGQGSTEAFF. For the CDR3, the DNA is TGCGCCAGCAGCTTCGGAGGACAGGGGAGCACTGAAGCTTTCTTT.

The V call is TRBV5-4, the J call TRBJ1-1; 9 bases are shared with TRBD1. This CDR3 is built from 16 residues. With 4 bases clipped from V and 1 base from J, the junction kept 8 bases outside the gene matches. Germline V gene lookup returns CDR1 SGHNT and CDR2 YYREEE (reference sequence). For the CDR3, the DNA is TGTGCCAGCAGCCCTGGGACAGGGTGGACGAACACTGAAGCTTTCTTT. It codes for CASSPGTGWTNTEAFF.

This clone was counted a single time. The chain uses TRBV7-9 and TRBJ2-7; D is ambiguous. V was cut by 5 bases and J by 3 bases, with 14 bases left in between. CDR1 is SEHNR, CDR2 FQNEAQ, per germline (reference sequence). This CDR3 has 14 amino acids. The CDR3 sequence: CASSPAVGGYEQYF. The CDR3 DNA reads TGTGCCAGCAGCCCCGCGGTAGGTGGCTACGAGCAGTACTTC.

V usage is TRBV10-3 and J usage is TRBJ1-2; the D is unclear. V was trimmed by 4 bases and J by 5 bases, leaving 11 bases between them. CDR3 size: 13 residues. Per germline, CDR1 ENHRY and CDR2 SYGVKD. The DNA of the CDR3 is TGTGCCATCAGTGCTGGGCCCCCGTATGGCTACACCTTC. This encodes CAISAGPPYGYTF.

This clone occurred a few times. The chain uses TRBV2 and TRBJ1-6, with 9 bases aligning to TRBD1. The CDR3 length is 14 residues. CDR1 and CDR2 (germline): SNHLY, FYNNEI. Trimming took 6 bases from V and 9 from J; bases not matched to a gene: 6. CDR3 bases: TGTGCCAGCAGACCGGGACAGGGTAGTTCACCCCTCCACTTT. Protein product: CASRPGQGSSPLHF.